This T cell receptor beta chain derives from a study of shared clonotypes between healthy human individuals. Naive CD8 isolation took CD45RO-negative cells positively selected for CCR7 and excluded terminally differentiated effector memory CD45RA+ cells. Here immunoSEQ multiplex PCR was the method, and the copy in TCRdb shows in-frame clones only, minus some. The sample consists of some 2,000,000 clones, about 95% of them appearing once. Germline V CDR1 and CDR2: ENHRY, SYGVKD. V was trimmed by 0 bases and J by 1 base, leaving 7 bases between them. This CDR3 comprises 14 residues. Material: naive CD8+ T cells sorted from blood. The TCR was taken from a man aged 18 to 30 in good health. The J gene is TRBJ2-7, the V gene TRBV10-3, with no clear D. CDR3: CAISESAESYEQYF. The CDR3 coding sequence is TGTGCCATCAGTGAGTCGGCAGAATCCTACGAGCAGTACTTC.